This entry lists 14 T cell receptor beta chains sequenced from one sample in a study of T cell repertoires in cytomegalovirus infection. Using its own MiXCR run on the reads, TCRdb lists one record per CDR3 protein. In the table there are about a million distinct CDR3 sequences, about a third of which are singletons. Which antigens these TCRs recognize remains unknown. This specimen was cultured CD8+ T cells from PBMCs, taken from culture after CMV antigen stimulation. The receptor source for this set is a human donor in good health (CMV status not recorded). Some clones in this sample may be carry-over from other donors' samples.

This clonotype appeared a few times. J is TRBJ2-1 and V is TRBV15; TRBD2 aligns across 8 bases. This CDR3 comprises 14 residues. The germline CDR1 and CDR2 sequences are LNHNV and YYDKDF (reference sequence). The J segment lost 9 bases and the V segment lost 1 base, leaving 5 bases of the junction unmatched. The CDR3 reads CATSRVPAGVEQFF. CDR3 nucleotides: TGTGCCACCAGCAGAGTTCCAGCGGGGGTTGAGCAGTTCTTC.

This chain joins TRBV9 and TRBJ2-2, with D possibly being TRBD1 (5 bases). The germline gives CDR1 SGDLS, CDR2 YYNGEE. The CDR3 has 13 residues. V shed 3 bases and J shed 4 bases, with 7 bases lying between them. The CDR3 DNA reads TGTGCCAGCAGCGGACAGTCCACCGGGGAGCTGTTTTTT. It specifies CASSGQSTGELFF.

This sequence joins TRBV6-5 and TRBJ2-1; 15 positions match TRBD2. The junction had 12 bases not matched to a gene; V was cut back by 8 bases and J by 7 bases. The CDR3 is 17 residues long. The V gene's germline CDR1 is MNHEY and CDR2 SVGAGI. CDR3 DNA: TGTGCCAGCGGTAACCAACCCGGGACTAGCGGGGGGAATGAGCAGTTCTTC. It specifies CASGNQPGTSGGNEQFF.

The CDR3 DNA follows: TGTGCCAGCAGCGACCGGGGCTCTGGAAACACCATATATTTT. Residues: CASSDRGSGNTIYF. The V and J genes are TRBV7-9 and TRBJ1-3; D is unresolved. V lost 5 bases and J 0 bases, leaving 8 bases between the germline ends. CDR1 is SEHNR, CDR2 FQNEAQ, per germline (reference sequence). The CDR3 totals 14 residues.

The V and J genes are TRBV2 and TRBJ1-6; D gene uncertain. V was clipped by 3 bases and J by 7 bases, with 10 bases between them. Germline values: CDR1 SNHLY, CDR2 FYNNEI. This CDR3 region has 14 residues. The CDR3 coding sequence is TGTGCCAGCAGTGAGGGCAGGAGGAATTCACCCCTCCACTTT. It is translated as CASSEGRRNSPLHF.

The chain combines TRBV12-3 or TRBV12-4 with TRBJ1-1; TRBD1 aligns across 9 bases. Trimming removed 6 bases from V and 3 bases from J; junction bases left unmatched: 8. The CDR3 loop spans 15 amino acids. CDR3 nucleotides: TGTGCCAGCAGGCAGACAGGGGGACGTGACACTGAAGCTTTCTTT. It specifies CASRQTGGRDTEAFF.

This clonotype turned up a few times. The rearrangement uses TRBV5-1 and TRBJ2-2; D not certain. The germline gives CDR1 SGHRS, CDR2 YFSETQ. The CDR3 totals 17 residues. V was pared by 4 bases and J by 5 bases, with 21 bases between. For the CDR3, the DNA is TGCGCCAGCAGCCCACCTAGGAGCACAGAAGCTACCGGGGAGCTGTTTTTT. Its protein product is CASSPPRSTEATGELFF.

This chain links TRBV11-2 with TRBJ2-5; TRBD1 aligns across 9 bases. This CDR3 has 15 amino acids. Trimming at V came to 5 bases and at J to 1 base, leaving 5 bases not matched to a gene. Germline CDR1 and CDR2: SGHAT and FQNNGV. CDR3 in amino acids: CASSLRDRAQETQYF. The CDR3 DNA follows: TGTGCCAGCAGCCTCCGGGACAGGGCCCAAGAGACCCAGTACTTC. The full variable domain, rest sourced from reference TRBV11-2 and TRBJ2-5, is EAGVAQSPRYKIIEKRQSVAFWCNPISGHATLYWYQQILGQGPKLLIQFQNNGVVDDSQLPKDRFSAERLKGVDSTLKIQPAKLEDSAVYLCASSLRDRAQETQYFGPGTRLLVL.

The chain recombines TRBV4-2 with TRBJ2-4, with 7 bases aligning to TRBD2. V lost 5 bases and J lost 0; bases outside the gene matches: 7. This CDR3 is 16 amino acids long. CDR1 is LGHNA, CDR2 YNFKEQ, per germline. For the CDR3, the DNA is TGTGCCAGCAGCTCACGGGACTACCAAGCCAAAAACATTCAGTACTTC. This sequence encodes CASSSRDYQAKNIQYF.

The sample holds many counts of this clonotype. The chain has TRBV7-9 and TRBJ1-1, with D possibly being TRBD1 (6 bases). Looked up from germline, CDR1 is SEHNR and CDR2 is FQNEAQ (reference sequence). The length of the CDR3 is 13 residues. Trimming took 5 bases from V and 4 from J, leaving 11 bases between them. The CDR3 region is CASSPTGVTEAFF. For the CDR3, the DNA is TGTGCCAGCAGCCCGACAGGTGTCACTGAAGCTTTCTTT.

V gene TRBV9 combines with J gene TRBJ2-1, with TRBD1 identical over 9 bases. The CDR3 is 15 amino acids. CDR1 and CDR2 (germline): SGDLS, YYNGEE. Trimming removed 0 bases from V and 3 bases from J; junction bases left unmatched: 1. DNA for the CDR3: TGTGCCAGCAGCGTAGGGGACAGGGTCTACAATGAGCAGTTCTTC. Translation gives CASSVGDRVYNEQFF.

In its sample, this clonotype was seen a few times. The gene calls are TRBV9 and TRBJ2-1; TRBD2 matches at 13 bases. J was trimmed by 2 bases and V by 3 bases; bases with no gene match: 14. CDR1 and CDR2 (germline): SGDLS, YYNGEE. This CDR3 region has 20 residues. CDR3 in DNA: TGTGCCAGCAGCGCCCTACGGGGCAGGGGACTAGCGGGGCCCTACAATGAGCAGTTCTTC. Translating it yields CASSALRGRGLAGPYNEQFF.

This clonotype appeared a few times. DNA for the CDR3: TGTGCCAGCAGCCCTCCACTAGCGGGGGGCCGGACTTCCTACAATGAGCAGTTCTTC. Translation: CASSPPLAGGRTSYNEQFF. V usage is TRBV7-9 and J usage is TRBJ2-1; 12 bases agree with TRBD2. The CDR3 covers 19 residues. V gave up 5 bases and J gave up 1 base; unmatched junction bases: 12. Germline CDR1 SEHNR, CDR2 FQNEAQ (reference sequence).

This clonotype appeared a few times. The V gene is TRBV4-1, the J gene TRBJ2-2; 7 nucleotides align to TRBD2. CDR3 length: 17 amino acids. The V gene's germline CDR1 is MGHRA and CDR2 YSYEKL. J gave up 1 base and V 2 bases, and 7 bases lay outside the gene matches. This CDR3 reads CASSQYPAGLNTGELFF. The CDR3 bases are TGCGCCAGCAGCCAATATCCAGCGGGGCTGAACACCGGGGAGCTGTTTTTT.